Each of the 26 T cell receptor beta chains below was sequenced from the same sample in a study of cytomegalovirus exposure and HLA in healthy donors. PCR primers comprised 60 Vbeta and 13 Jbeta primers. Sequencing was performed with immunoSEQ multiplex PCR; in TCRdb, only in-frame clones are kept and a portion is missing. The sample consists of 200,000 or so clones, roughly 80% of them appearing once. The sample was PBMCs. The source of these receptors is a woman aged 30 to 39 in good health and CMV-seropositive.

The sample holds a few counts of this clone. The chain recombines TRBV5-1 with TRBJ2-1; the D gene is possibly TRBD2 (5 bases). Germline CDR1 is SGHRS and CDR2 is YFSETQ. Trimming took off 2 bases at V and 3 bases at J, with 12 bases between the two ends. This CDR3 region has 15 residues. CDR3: CASSFSGLHYNEQFF. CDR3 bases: TGCGCCAGCAGCTTTTCGGGGTTACACTACAATGAGCAGTTCTTC.

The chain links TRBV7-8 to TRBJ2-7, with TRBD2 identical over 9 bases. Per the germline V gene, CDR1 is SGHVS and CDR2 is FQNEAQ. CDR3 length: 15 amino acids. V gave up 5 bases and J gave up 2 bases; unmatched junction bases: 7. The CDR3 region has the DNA TGTGCCAGCAGCACCAGACTAGCGGAGGCCTACGAGCAGTACTTC. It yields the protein CASSTRLAEAYEQYF.

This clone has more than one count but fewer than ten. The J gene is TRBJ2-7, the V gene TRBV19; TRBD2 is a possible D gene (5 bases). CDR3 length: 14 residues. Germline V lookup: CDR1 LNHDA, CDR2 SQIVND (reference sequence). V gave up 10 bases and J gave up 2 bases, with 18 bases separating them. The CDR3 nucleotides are TGTGCCACAAAAGAGGGCCTGCAAACCTACGAGCAGTACTTC. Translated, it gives CATKEGLQTYEQYF.

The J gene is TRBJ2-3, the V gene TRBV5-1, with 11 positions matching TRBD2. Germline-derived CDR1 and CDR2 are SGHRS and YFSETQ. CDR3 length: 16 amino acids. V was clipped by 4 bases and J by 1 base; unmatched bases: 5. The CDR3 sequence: CASSHSGRAGTDTQYF. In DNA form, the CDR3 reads TGCGCCAGCAGCCATAGCGGGAGGGCGGGCACAGATACGCAGTATTTT.

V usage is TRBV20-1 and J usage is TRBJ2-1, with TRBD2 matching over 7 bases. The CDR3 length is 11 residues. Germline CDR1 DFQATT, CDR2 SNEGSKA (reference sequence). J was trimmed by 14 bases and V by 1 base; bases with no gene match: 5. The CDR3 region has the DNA TGCAGTGCTAGAGGTGGGAGGGCCGAGTTCTTC. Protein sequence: CSARGGRAEFF.

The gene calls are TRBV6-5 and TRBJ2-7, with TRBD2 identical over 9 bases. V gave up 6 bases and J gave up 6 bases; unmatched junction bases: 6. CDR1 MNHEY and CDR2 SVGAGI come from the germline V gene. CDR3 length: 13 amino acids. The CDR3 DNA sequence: TGTGCCAGCAGGCAAAGCGGGGGGTTCGAGCAGTACTTC. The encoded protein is CASRQSGGFEQYF.

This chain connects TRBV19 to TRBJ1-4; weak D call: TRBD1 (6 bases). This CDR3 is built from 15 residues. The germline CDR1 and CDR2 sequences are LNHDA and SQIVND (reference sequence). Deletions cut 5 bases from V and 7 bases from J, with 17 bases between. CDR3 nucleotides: TGTGCCAGTAGTCTTTTGACAGGTGGGGGTGAAAAACTGTTTTTT. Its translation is CASSLLTGGGEKLFF. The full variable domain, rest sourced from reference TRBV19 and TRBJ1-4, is DGGITQSPKYLFRKEGQNVTLSCEQNLNHDAMYWYRQDPGQGLRLIYYSQIVNDFQKGDIAEGYSVSREKKESFPLTVTSAQKNPTAFYLCASSLLTGGGEKLFFGSGTQLSVL.

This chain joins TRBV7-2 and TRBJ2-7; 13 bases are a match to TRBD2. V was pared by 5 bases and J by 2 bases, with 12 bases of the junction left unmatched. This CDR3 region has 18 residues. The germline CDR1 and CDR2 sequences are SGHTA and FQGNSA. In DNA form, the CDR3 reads TGTGCCAGCAGCCTCACCGGGACTAGCGGGGCCAAGACCTACGAGCAGTACTTC. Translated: CASSLTGTSGAKTYEQYF.

For the CDR3, the DNA is TGCGCCAGCAGCCTCAGCGGCTCTAATGAAAAACTGTTTTTT. Its translation is CASSLSGSNEKLFF. The chain has TRBV5-1 and TRBJ1-4; D is uncertain. Germline V gene lookup returns CDR1 SGHRS and CDR2 YFSETQ. The V gene lost 4 bases and the J gene lost 3 bases, with 10 bases spanning the gap. This CDR3 contains 14 residues.

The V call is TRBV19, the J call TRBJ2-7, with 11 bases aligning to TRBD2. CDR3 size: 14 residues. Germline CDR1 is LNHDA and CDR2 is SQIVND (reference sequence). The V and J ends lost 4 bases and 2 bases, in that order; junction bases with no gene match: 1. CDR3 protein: CASSRLAGTYEQYF. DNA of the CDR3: TGTGCCAGTAGTAGACTAGCGGGAACCTACGAGCAGTACTTC.

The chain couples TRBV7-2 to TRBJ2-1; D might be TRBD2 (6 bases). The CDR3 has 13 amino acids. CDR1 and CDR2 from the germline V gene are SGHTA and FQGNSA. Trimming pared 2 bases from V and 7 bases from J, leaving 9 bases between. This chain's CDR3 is CASSLNRENEQFF. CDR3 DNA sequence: TGTGCCAGCAGCTTAAATCGGGAGAATGAGCAGTTCTTC.

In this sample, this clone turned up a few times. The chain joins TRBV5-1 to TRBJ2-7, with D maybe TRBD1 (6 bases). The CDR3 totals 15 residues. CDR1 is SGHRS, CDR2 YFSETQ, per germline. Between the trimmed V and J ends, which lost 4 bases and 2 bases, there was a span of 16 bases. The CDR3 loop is CASSPQQGATYEQYF. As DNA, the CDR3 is TGCGCCAGCAGCCCTCAACAGGGAGCTACCTACGAGCAGTACTTC.

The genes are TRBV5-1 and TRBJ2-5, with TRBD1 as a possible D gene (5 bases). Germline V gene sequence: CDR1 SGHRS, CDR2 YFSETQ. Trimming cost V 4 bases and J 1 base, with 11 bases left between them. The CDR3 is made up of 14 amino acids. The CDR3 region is CASSRDTGQETQYF. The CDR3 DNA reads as TGCGCCAGCAGCCGCGATACAGGCCAAGAGACCCAGTACTTC.

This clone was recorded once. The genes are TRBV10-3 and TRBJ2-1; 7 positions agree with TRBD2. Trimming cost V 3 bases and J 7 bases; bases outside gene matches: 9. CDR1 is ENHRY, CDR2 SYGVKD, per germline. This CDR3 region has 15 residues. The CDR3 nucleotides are TGTGCCATCAGTGAATTTCTAGCGGCGTTGAATGAGCAGTTCTTC. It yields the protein CAISEFLAALNEQFF.

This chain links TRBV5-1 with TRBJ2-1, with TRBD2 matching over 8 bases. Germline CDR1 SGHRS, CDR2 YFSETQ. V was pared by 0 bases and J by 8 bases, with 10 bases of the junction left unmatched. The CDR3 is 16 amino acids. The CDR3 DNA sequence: TGCGCCAGCAGCTTGGGAGGGGCTAGCGGGCGTGATGAGCAGTTCTTC. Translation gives CASSLGGASGRDEQFF. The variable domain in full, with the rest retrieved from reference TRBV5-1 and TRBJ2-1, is KAGVTQTPRYLIKTRGQQVTLSCSPISGHRSVSWYQQTPGQGLQFLFEYFSETQRNKGNFPGRFSGRQFSNSRSEMNVSTLELGDSALYLCASSLGGASGRDEQFFGPGTRLTVL.

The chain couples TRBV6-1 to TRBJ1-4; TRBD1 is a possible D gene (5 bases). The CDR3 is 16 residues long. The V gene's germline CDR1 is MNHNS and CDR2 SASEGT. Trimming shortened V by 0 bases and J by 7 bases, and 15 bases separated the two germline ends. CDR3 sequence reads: CASSEAFRQGGEKLFF. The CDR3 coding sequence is TGTGCCAGCAGTGAAGCATTTAGGCAGGGTGGTGAAAAACTGTTTTTT.

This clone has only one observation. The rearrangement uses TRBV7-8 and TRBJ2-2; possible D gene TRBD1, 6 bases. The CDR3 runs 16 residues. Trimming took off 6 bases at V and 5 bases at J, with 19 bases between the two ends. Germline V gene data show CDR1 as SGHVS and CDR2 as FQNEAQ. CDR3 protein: CASSSKTGLVTGELFF. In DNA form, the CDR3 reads TGTGCCAGCAGTTCGAAGACAGGTTTAGTAACCGGGGAGCTGTTTTTT.

Here the CDR3 reads CASSLNEGAFF. CDR3 nucleotides: TGTGCCAGCAGCTTAAATGAGGGAGCTTTCTTT. The J gene is TRBJ1-1, the V gene TRBV7-2; D is uncertain. Germline V gene sequence: CDR1 SGHTA, CDR2 FQGNSA. V lost 2 bases to trimming and J lost 10 bases, with 8 bases between them. The CDR3 has 11 residues.

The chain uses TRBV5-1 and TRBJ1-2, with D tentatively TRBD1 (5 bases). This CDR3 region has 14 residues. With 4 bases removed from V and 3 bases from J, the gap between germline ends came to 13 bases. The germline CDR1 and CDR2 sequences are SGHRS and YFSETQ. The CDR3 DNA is TGCGCCAGCAGCATTGGGGGGGGTGACTATGGCTACACCTTC. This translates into CASSIGGGDYGYTF.

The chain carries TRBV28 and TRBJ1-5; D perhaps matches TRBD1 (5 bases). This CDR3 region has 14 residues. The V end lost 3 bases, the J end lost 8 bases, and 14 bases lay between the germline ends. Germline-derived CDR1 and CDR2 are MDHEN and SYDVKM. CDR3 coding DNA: TGTGCCAGCAGTTTTGGGGGGTTGAGTAAGCCCCAGCATTTT. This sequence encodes CASSFGGLSKPQHF. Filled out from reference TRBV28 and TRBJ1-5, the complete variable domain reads DVKVTQSSRYLVKRTGEKVFLECVQDMDHENMFWYRQDPGLGLRLIYFSYDVKMKEKGDIPEGYSVSREKKERFSLILESASTNQTSMYLCASSFGGLSKPQHFGDGTRLSIL.

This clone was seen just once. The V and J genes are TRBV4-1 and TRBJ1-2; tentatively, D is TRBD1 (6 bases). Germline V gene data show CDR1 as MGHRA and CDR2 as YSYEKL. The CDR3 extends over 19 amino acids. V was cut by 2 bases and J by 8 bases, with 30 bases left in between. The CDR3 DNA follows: TGCGCCAGCAGCCAACAACAACTAATCTACAGGGTCAGGGGAAACGGCTACACCTTC. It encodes CASSQQQLIYRVRGNGYTF.

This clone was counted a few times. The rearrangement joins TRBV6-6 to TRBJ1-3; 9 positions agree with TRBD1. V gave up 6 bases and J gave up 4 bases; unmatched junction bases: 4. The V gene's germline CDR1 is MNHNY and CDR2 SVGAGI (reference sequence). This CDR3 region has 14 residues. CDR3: CASSLQGAGNTIYF. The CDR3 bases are TGTGCCAGCAGCCTACAGGGGGCCGGAAACACCATATATTTT.

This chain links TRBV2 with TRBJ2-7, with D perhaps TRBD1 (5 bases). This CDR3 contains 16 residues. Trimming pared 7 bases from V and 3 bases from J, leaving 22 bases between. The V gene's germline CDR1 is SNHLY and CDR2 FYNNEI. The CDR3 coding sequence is TGTGCCAGCATGGGGCCCGAGTGGAAATTGTACTACGAGCAGTACTTC. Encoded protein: CASMGPEWKLYYEQYF. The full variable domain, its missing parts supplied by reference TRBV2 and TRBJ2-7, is EPEVTQTPSHQVTQMGQEVILRCVPISNHLYFYWYRQILGQKVEFLVSFYNNEISEKSEIFDDQFSVERPDGSNFTLKIRSTKLEDSAMYFCASMGPEWKLYYEQYFGPGTRLTVT.

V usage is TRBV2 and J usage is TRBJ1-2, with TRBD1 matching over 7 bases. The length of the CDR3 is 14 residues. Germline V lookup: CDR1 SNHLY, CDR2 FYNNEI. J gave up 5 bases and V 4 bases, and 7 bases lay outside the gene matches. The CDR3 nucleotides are TGTGCCAGCAGTGGACAGGGTCATACGTATGGCTACACCTTC. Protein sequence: CASSGQGHTYGYTF.

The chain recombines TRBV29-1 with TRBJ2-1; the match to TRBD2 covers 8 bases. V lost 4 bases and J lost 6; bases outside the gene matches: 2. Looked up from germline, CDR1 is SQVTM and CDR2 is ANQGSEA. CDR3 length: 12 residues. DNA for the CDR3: TGCAGCGTTGCACGGGGGGGCAATGAGCAGTTCTTC. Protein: CSVARGGNEQFF.

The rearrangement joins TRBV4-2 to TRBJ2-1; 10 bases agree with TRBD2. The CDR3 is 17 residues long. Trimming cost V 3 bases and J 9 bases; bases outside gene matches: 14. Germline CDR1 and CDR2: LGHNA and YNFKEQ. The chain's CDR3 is CASSHGHGASGGGEQFF. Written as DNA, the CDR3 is TGTGCCAGCAGCCATGGTCACGGGGCTAGCGGGGGTGGTGAGCAGTTCTTC.